Sequencing of this T cell receptor (beta chain) was carried out in a study of cytomegalovirus exposure and HLA in healthy donors. Study-level results: In vitro experiments confirmed that a few CMV-associated chains were specific for CMV antigens.

Per germline, CDR1 LNHNV and CDR2 YYDKDF (reference sequence). Trimming left V 2 bases short and J 4 bases short, with 11 bases between. The CDR3 length is 15 residues. Comments on this clone: Its antigen remains unknown.

PCR amplification relied on 60 Vbeta primers (plus 13 Jbeta primers). Using immunoSEQ multiplex PCR, the repertoire was profiled, and TCRdb retains in-frame clones only, with some absent. The sample table includes about 20,000 clones. The J gene is TRBJ1-4, the V gene TRBV15; D may be TRBD1 (5 bases). The sequence derives from a man between 60 and 70 years old in good health and CMV-seropositive. The sample consisted of PBMCs. The CDR3 protein is CATSRQGRGNEKLFF. The CDR3 bases are TGTGCCACCAGCAGACAGGGAAGAGGTAATGAAAAACTGTTTTTT.